Each of the 27 T cell receptor beta chains below was sequenced from the same sample in a study of blood T cell repertoires in COVID-19. The table came from immunoSEQ multiplex PCR; TCRdb's copy has only in-frame clones and leaves some out. The sample comprises around 250,000 clones, 80% to 90% of which are singletons, and roughly 5.7% rests with the top ten. Sequencing used peripheral blood. The receptors stem from a man of 80 years or more with acute or convalescent COVID-19.

V gene TRBV30 combines with J gene TRBJ2-5, with 8 bases lining up with TRBD1. J gave up 2 bases and V 3 bases, and 8 bases lay outside the gene matches. The CDR3 is made up of 15 amino acids. Germline V gene lookup returns CDR1 GTSNPN and CDR2 SVGIG (reference sequence). The CDR3 DNA sequence: TGTGCCTGGAGACCCGGACAGGGAAGGCAAGAGACCCAGTACTTC. Protein: CAWRPGQGRQETQYF.

The CDR3 sequence: CASNQGALGSTGELFF. For the CDR3, the DNA is TGTGCCAGCAATCAAGGGGCCCTCGGGAGTACCGGGGAGCTGTTTTTT. The chain uses TRBV2 and TRBJ2-2, with D perhaps matching TRBD2 (6 bases). The V gene lost 7 bases and the J gene lost 5 bases, with 20 bases spanning the gap. The CDR3 spans 16 residues. Germline V CDR1 and CDR2: SNHLY, FYNNEI.

The CDR3 loop reads CASGTGGDGYTF. The CDR3 nucleotides are TGTGCCAGCGGAACAGGGGGGGATGGCTACACCTTC. This chain joins TRBV6-5 and TRBJ1-2, with 8 positions matching TRBD1. The J segment lost 6 bases and the V segment lost 8 bases, leaving 5 bases of the junction unmatched. The germline CDR1 and CDR2 sequences are MNHEY and SVGAGI. This CDR3 is built from 12 residues.

This rearrangement joins TRBV27 to TRBJ2-7; the match to TRBD1 covers 8 bases. In germline, CDR1 is MNHEY, CDR2 SMNVEV (reference sequence). CDR3 size: 14 residues. The V gene end was trimmed by 5 bases and the J gene end by 0 bases; junction bases not matched to a gene: 3. CDR3 residues: CASSVTGDSYEQYF. The CDR3 DNA is TGTGCCAGCAGTGTGACAGGGGACTCCTACGAGCAGTACTTC.

The chain joins TRBV14 to TRBJ1-2; 9 bases match TRBD1. The CDR3 runs 17 residues. The germline CDR1 and CDR2 sequences are SGHDN and FVKESK. The V gene end was trimmed by 0 bases and the J gene end by 8 bases; junction bases not matched to a gene: 13. CDR3 sequence: CASSQDISSWTGEGYTF. Here the CDR3 DNA reads TGTGCCAGCAGCCAAGATATTTCCTCCTGGACAGGGGAGGGCTACACCTTC.

The gene calls are TRBV3-1 (or the pseudogene TRBV3-2) and TRBJ2-2; D might be TRBD1 (6 bases). There are 17 residues in the CDR3. The germline V and J ends were trimmed by 3 bases and 0 bases, with 14 bases remaining between them. Germline CDR1 is LGHDT and CDR2 is YNNKEL (reference sequence). The CDR3 bases are TGTGCCAGCAGCCATGGACAGAGGCTAACGAACACCGGGGAGCTGTTTTTT. It is translated as CASSHGQRLTNTGELFF.

In this sample, this clone turned up once. The chain couples TRBV19 to TRBJ2-1, with 7 bases lining up with TRBD1. Germline V gene data show CDR1 as LNHDA and CDR2 as SQIVND (reference sequence). CDR3 length equals 17 residues. J lost 4 bases, V lost 1 base, and 10 bases had no gene match. CDR3 loop: CASSIVTGVLAYNEQFF. As DNA, the CDR3 is TGTGCCAGTAGTATAGTCACAGGGGTATTAGCTTACAATGAGCAGTTCTTC.

The rearrangement uses TRBV15 and TRBJ1-1; tentatively, D is TRBD1 (5 bases). Trimming pared 3 bases from V and 0 bases from J, leaving 8 bases between. There are 14 residues in the CDR3. Per germline, CDR1 LNHNV and CDR2 YYDKDF (reference sequence). CDR3 sequence reads: CATSRDTMNTEAFF. The CDR3 nucleotides are TGTGCCACCAGCAGGGACACCATGAACACTGAAGCTTTCTTT.

A single count supports this clone. The chain has TRBV12-3 or TRBV12-4 and TRBJ2-5; tentative D call: TRBD2 (6 bases). The CDR3 spans 13 residues. V gave up 2 bases and J gave up 3 bases, with 7 bases separating them. The CDR3: CASSLPGEETQYF. The CDR3 nucleotides are TGTGCCAGCAGTTTACCGGGGGAAGAGACCCAGTACTTC.

This clone is a singleton in its sample. The rearrangement uses TRBV10-3 and TRBJ1-6, with TRBD1 identical over 7 bases. In germline, CDR1 is ENHRY, CDR2 SYGVKD. This CDR3 region has 15 residues. Unmatched junction bases numbered 10, after V lost 5 bases and J lost 9 bases. CDR3 loop: CAISSPSTGISPLHF. The CDR3 coding sequence is TGTGCCATCAGTTCTCCCTCGACAGGGATTTCACCCCTCCACTTT.

This chain connects TRBV28 to TRBJ2-1; a possible D gene is TRBD2 (5 bases). V lost 5 bases to trimming and J lost 6 bases, with 11 bases between them. From germline, CDR1 is MDHEN and CDR2 SYDVKM. The CDR3 is 13 residues long. This CDR3 reads CASSPGYSNEQFF. The CDR3 DNA sequence: TGTGCCAGCAGTCCGGGGTACAGCAATGAGCAGTTCTTC.

The rearrangement joins TRBV6-5 to TRBJ1-2; 11 bases are a match to TRBD1. The V segment lost 6 bases and the J segment 7 bases; nucleotides outside the gene matches: 7. Per the germline V gene, CDR1 is MNHEY and CDR2 is SVGAGI. CDR3 length equals 14 residues. CDR3 in amino acids: CASSAPGTGGGYTF. Written as DNA, the CDR3 is TGTGCCAGCAGCGCACCTGGGACAGGGGGTGGCTACACCTTC.

This chain links TRBV7-8 with TRBJ2-7, with TRBD1 identical over 7 bases. CDR1 and CDR2 (germline): SGHVS, FQNEAQ. This CDR3 is built from 14 residues. Germline trimming cut 5 bases from V and 3 bases from J; bases unmatched to any gene: 7. CDR3 protein: CASSPRQGNYEQYF. CDR3 DNA: TGTGCCAGCAGCCCACGACAGGGTAACTACGAGCAGTACTTC.

The chain employs TRBV5-6 and TRBJ1-3; TRBD1 is a possible D gene (5 bases). The ends were cut back, 5 bases at V and 0 bases at J, with 9 bases in the middle. Germline values: CDR1 SGHDT, CDR2 YYEEEE. CDR3 size: 14 residues. This CDR3 reads CASRLGVSGNTIYF. The CDR3 DNA reads TGTGCCAGCAGGCTAGGGGTCTCTGGAAACACCATATATTTT.

This sequence joins TRBV12-3 or TRBV12-4 and TRBJ2-5; D not resolved. This CDR3 is 13 amino acids long. Deletions cut 7 bases from V and 5 bases from J, with 14 bases between. The DNA for the CDR3 is TGTGCCAGCACCCTAGATCCGTGGGAGACCCAGTACTTC. Its protein is CASTLDPWETQYF.

The chain has TRBV2 and TRBJ2-7; D is perhaps TRBD2 (7 bases). V dropped 7 bases and J dropped 6 bases, with 16 bases sitting between them. The CDR3 totals 13 residues. Germline CDR1 reads SNHLY; CDR2 reads FYNNEI. CDR3 bases: TGTGCCAGCACCCCCGAGGGGGGGGCCGAGCAGTACTTC. Translated, it gives CASTPEGGAEQYF.

This chain uses TRBV6-5 with TRBJ1-5, with 7 bases lining up with TRBD1. Germline-derived CDR1 and CDR2 are MNHEY and SVGAGI. J lost 2 bases, V lost 5 bases, and 6 bases had no gene match. This CDR3 has 15 amino acids. CDR3 nucleotides: TGTGCCAGCAGTCAAACAGGGGTGGGCAATCAGCCCCAGCATTTT. Its translation: CASSQTGVGNQPQHF.

V gene TRBV2 combines with J gene TRBJ2-7; 11 bases match TRBD1. CDR1 and CDR2 from the germline V gene are SNHLY and FYNNEI. Trimming cost V 3 bases and J 2 bases; bases outside gene matches: 3. The CDR3 is made up of 15 amino acids. The CDR3, as DNA: TGTGCCAGCAGTGAGAGGGGACAGGGGGCCTACGAGCAGTACTTC. It translates to CASSERGQGAYEQYF. The variable domain in full, completed from reference TRBV2 and TRBJ2-7, reads EPEVTQTPSHQVTQMGQEVILRCVPISNHLYFYWYRQILGQKVEFLVSFYNNEISEKSEIFDDQFSVERPDGSNFTLKIRSTKLEDSAMYFCASSERGQGAYEQYFGPGTRLTVT.

The chain employs TRBV2 and TRBJ2-7; 12 nucleotides align to TRBD2. V lost 2 bases, J lost 6 bases, and 8 bases stayed unmatched. The germline CDR1 and CDR2 sequences are SNHLY and FYNNEI. The CDR3 sequence is 16 residues long. CDR3 nucleotide sequence: TGTGCCAGCAGTGAACTAGCGGGAGGGCCAAAGAGCGAGCAGTACTTC. Its translation: CASSELAGGPKSEQYF.

J is TRBJ2-3 and V is TRBV7-2, with D possibly being TRBD1 (8 bases). This CDR3 is 16 amino acids long. Between the trimmed V and J ends, which lost 4 bases and 1 base, there was a span of 15 bases. Germline V lookup: CDR1 SGHTA, CDR2 FQGNSA. The CDR3 loop is CASSSWGGQGTDTQYF. The CDR3 coding sequence is TGTGCCAGCAGCTCTTGGGGGGGACAGGGCACAGATACGCAGTATTTT.

The chain has TRBV5-1 and TRBJ2-7, with 7 bases matching TRBD1. Losses at the gene ends were 0 bases for V and 4 bases for J; bases not matched to a gene: 4. Germline CDR1 reads SGHRS; CDR2 reads YFSETQ. The CDR3 runs 14 residues. The CDR3 loop is CASSLAGQHYEQYF. CDR3 bases: TGCGCCAGCAGCTTGGCGGGACAGCATTACGAGCAGTACTTC.

The chain couples TRBV25-1 to TRBJ2-7; TRBD1 matches 8 bases. Germline CDR1 MGHDK, CDR2 SYGVNS. V dropped 6 bases and J dropped 6; count of bases not matched to a gene: 7. This CDR3 comprises 13 residues. For the CDR3, the DNA is TGTGCCAGCAGCCTGACAGGGGCCGGCGAGCAGTACTTC. Protein product: CASSLTGAGEQYF.

The genes are TRBV11-3 and TRBJ2-3; the D is unclear. The CDR3 length is 11 residues. Germline V CDR1 and CDR2: SGHNT, YENEEA. V lost 4 bases and J 4 bases, leaving 3 bases between the germline ends. CDR3 sequence reads: CASSSSDTQYF. For the CDR3, the DNA is TGTGCCAGCAGCTCATCAGATACGCAGTATTTT.

The chain has TRBV3-1 (or the pseudogene TRBV3-2) and TRBJ2-2, with a tentative D call TRBD1 (6 bases). Trimming removed 4 bases from V and 7 bases from J, with 16 bases in between. Germline lookup yields CDR1 LGHDT and CDR2 YNNKEL (reference sequence). The CDR3 has 15 amino acids. The CDR3 loop is CASSPTQGRSGELFF. CDR3 sequence (DNA): TGTGCCAGCAGCCCGACCCAGGGGCGAAGCGGGGAGCTGTTTTTT.

This clone was detected only once. V gene TRBV3-1 (or the pseudogene TRBV3-2) combines with J gene TRBJ1-5, with D maybe TRBD1 (6 bases). The V gene lost 4 bases and the J gene lost 5 bases, with 18 bases spanning the gap. Germline CDR1 and CDR2: LGHDT and YNNKEL (reference sequence). This CDR3 has 16 residues. Written as DNA, the CDR3 is TGTGCCAGCAGCCTTGGGGGCGGGGGAACGTATCAGCCCCAGCATTTT. As protein: CASSLGGGGTYQPQHF.

This clone has only a few counts. Different DNA sequences within this sample yield the same CDR3. The rearrangement links TRBV6-2 or TRBV6-3 to TRBJ2-7; 8 nucleotides match TRBD1. The CDR3 totals 14 residues. V gave up 4 bases and J gave up 4 bases; unmatched junction bases: 6. From germline, CDR1 is MNHEY and CDR2 SVGEGT. This CDR3 is CASSSGQGAYEQYF. The DNA for the CDR3 is TGTGCCAGCAGTTCTGGTCAGGGGGCGTACGAGCAGTACTTC.

This clone was found once. The genes are TRBV6-6 and TRBJ1-1; 8 nucleotides agree with TRBD1. Germline CDR1 and CDR2: MNHNY and SVGAGI (reference sequence). The CDR3 consists of 15 residues. V was clipped by 0 bases and J by 7 bases; unmatched bases: 7. CDR3 in DNA: TGTGCCAGCAGTTACTCGACGGGACAGGCCAATGAAGCTTTCTTT. It yields the protein CASSYSTGQANEAFF.